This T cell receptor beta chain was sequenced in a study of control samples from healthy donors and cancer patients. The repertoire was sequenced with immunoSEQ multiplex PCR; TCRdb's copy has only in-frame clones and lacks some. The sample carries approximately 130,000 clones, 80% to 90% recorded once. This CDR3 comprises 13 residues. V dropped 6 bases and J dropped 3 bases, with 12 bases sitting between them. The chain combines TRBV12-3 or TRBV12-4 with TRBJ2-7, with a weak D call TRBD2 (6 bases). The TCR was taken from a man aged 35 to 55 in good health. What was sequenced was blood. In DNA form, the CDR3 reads TGTGCCAGCAGCATTTCGGACTACTACGAGCAGTACTTC. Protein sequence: CASSISDYYEQYF.